This passage covers 7 T cell receptor beta chains from one sample sequenced in a study of T cell repertoires in cytomegalovirus infection. TCRdb passed the reads through MiXCR, listing each CDR3 protein once. The table shows roughly 200,000 distinct CDR3 sequences, with less than 9.5% occurring only once. The sequencing input was PBMCs. The receptors derive from a human donor in good health (CMV status not recorded). Some clones in this sample may be carry-over from other donors' samples.

This clonotype appeared many times. V gene TRBV7-2 combines with J gene TRBJ2-3; TRBD1 is a possible D gene (6 bases). V lost 5 bases and J 3 bases, leaving 18 bases between the germline ends. Germline CDR1 reads SGHTA; CDR2 reads FQGNSA. This CDR3 is built from 16 residues. The CDR3 here is CASSPSPRGGTDTQYF. The CDR3 DNA sequence: TGTGCCAGCAGCCCGTCACCCAGGGGTGGAACAGATACGCAGTATTTT.

This clonotype was counted many times. The chain is built from TRBV7-2 and TRBJ1-4, with 7 bases identical to TRBD1. Trimming at V came to 6 bases and at J to 8 bases, leaving 12 bases not matched to a gene. Germline lookup yields CDR1 SGHTA and CDR2 FQGNSA. The CDR3 is made up of 15 amino acids. The CDR3 reads CASRPNRGGQEKLFF. The CDR3 DNA reads TGTGCCAGCAGGCCAAACAGGGGTGGGCAAGAAAAACTGTTTTTT.

This clonotype was recorded many times. The chain employs TRBV20-1 and TRBJ2-1; 8 bases agree with TRBD1. This CDR3 is 13 amino acids long. Germline assignment: CDR1 DFQATT and CDR2 SNEGSKA (reference sequence). V was pared by 3 bases and J by 3 bases, with 1 base of the junction left unmatched. The CDR3 spells CSARTGDYNEQFF. For the CDR3, the DNA is TGCAGTGCTAGGACAGGGGACTACAATGAGCAGTTCTTC.

This clonotype was counted only a few times. This chain joins TRBV2 and TRBJ2-1, with 7 nucleotides matching TRBD2. Germline CDR1 is SNHLY and CDR2 is FYNNEI. Unmatched junction bases numbered 7, after V lost 2 bases and J lost 3 bases. The CDR3 runs 16 residues. This CDR3 reads CASSERGASGYNEQFF. The CDR3 DNA reads TGTGCCAGCAGTGAACGCGGAGCTAGCGGCTACAATGAGCAGTTCTTC.

The rearrangement joins TRBV28 to TRBJ1-5; D remains unclear. CDR3 size: 14 residues. V was trimmed by 6 bases and J by 6 bases, leaving 15 bases between them. In germline, CDR1 is MDHEN, CDR2 SYDVKM. The CDR3 spells CASSRNSLTQPQHF. The DNA of the CDR3 is TGTGCCAGCAGCAGGAACAGCCTGACTCAGCCCCAGCATTTT.

In its sample, this clonotype was seen many times. The chain combines TRBV6-2 or TRBV6-3 with TRBJ2-5, with 8 bases matching TRBD2. This CDR3 has 18 residues. From germline, CDR1 is MNHEY and CDR2 SVGEGT. V lost 4 bases, J lost 1 base, and 14 bases stayed unmatched. The DNA of the CDR3 is TGTGCCAGCAGTTCCTGGACCGAGGCTAGCGGGTCCCAAGAGACCCAGTACTTC. Amino acid sequence: CASSSWTEASGSQETQYF.

This chain joins TRBV20-1 and TRBJ1-1, with D possibly TRBD1 on 6 matching bases. Per the germline V gene, CDR1 is DFQATT and CDR2 is SNEGSKA (reference sequence). The V gene lost 3 bases and the J gene lost 0 bases, with 17 bases spanning the gap. This CDR3 has 16 residues. The CDR3 DNA is TGCAGTGCTAGTAAACGGGGGCAGATACTGAACACTGAAGCTTTCTTT. Its protein product is CSASKRGQILNTEAFF.